This T cell receptor (beta chain) was recorded in a study of T cells in Graves' hyperthyroidism and ophthalmopathy. Study as a whole: Peripheral blood samples were taken at initial diagnosis, prior to any treatment. Findings of the study overall: The model made its ophthalmopathy prediction, and onset followed a median roughly 6.5 months later.

Exclusion of a patient resulted from uncontrolled infection, other autoimmune disease, pregnancy or lactation. Diagnoses rested on clinical symptoms, serum thyroxine and TRAb, thyroid ultrasound and orbital computed tomography. TCR beta CDR3 region amplification was performed from RNA transcripts. The primer set for the first-round RT-PCR of the TCR CDR3 was HTBI. TCRdb redid the calling of the multiplex PCR reads with MiXCR, one entry per CDR3 protein. The sample records under 550,000 distinct CDR3 sequences, roughly 13% being singletons. The germline V gene has CDR1 MDHEN and CDR2 SYDVKM. The CDR3 is 16 residues long. The V gene lost 6 bases and the J gene lost 2 bases, with 17 bases spanning the gap. This clonotype was seen repeatedly, ten times or more. The antigen is undetermined.

Sequenced sample: blood. The V gene is TRBV28, the J gene TRBJ2-1, with D perhaps TRBD2 (5 bases). This TCR came from a woman younger than 35 with Graves' hyperthyroidism. Written as DNA, the CDR3 is TGTGCCAGCAGCCCACCGGGGTTAAAGGCCTACAATGAGCAGTTCTTC. It codes for CASSPPGLKAYNEQFF.